This TCR beta chain was recorded in a study of shared clonotypes between healthy human individuals. At the level of the study: The plates for each donor numbered three CD4 naive, three CD4 memory, two CD8 naive and one CD8 memory.

The germline V gene has CDR1 MNHNS and CDR2 SASEGT. The CDR3 spans 14 residues. Points from the study as a whole: Specimens sampled were limited to blood, with tissue repertoires likely differing. The generation probabilities recorded for non-shared clonotypes fell below those of clonotypes shared by all four donors.

The material for each subset, its genomic DNA, was split evenly across several immunoSEQ plates. The data were produced by immunoSEQ multiplex PCR, yet TCRdb's version contains in-frame clones alone and is incomplete. Of 730,000 or so clones listed, approximately 79% were seen once; the top ten hold 1.8%. As to this clone: Antigen: not known. One end of the junction does not line up with germline, which may come from a read error.

This receptor was obtained from a woman aged 25 to 39 in good health. Sequencing was carried out using memory CD4+ T cells sorted from blood. Subset reported: CD45RA-negative fraction. The chain combines TRBV6-1 with TRBJ2-7; TRBD1 matches at 8 bases. In nucleotides, the CDR3 is TGTGCCAGCAGAGGGGCAGGGGGCTCCCACGAGCAGTACTTC. Translated, it gives CASRGAGGSHEQYF.